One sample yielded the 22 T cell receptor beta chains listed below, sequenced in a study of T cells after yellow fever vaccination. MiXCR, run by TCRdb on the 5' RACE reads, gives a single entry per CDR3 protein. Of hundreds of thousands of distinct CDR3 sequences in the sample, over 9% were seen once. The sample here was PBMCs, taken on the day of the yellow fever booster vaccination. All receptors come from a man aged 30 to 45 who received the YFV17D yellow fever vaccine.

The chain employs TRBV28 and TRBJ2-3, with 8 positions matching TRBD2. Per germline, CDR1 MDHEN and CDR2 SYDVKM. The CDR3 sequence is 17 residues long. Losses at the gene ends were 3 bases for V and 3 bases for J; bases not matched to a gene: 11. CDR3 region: CASSFLAGLGGTDTQYF. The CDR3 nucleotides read TGTGCCAGCAGTTTCCTAGCGGGTCTTGGAGGGACAGATACGCAGTATTTT.

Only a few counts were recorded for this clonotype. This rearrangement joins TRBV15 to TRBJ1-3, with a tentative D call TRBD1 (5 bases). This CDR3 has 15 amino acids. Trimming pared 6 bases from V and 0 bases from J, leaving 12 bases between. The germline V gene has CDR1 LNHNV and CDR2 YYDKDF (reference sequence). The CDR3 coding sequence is TGTGCCACCAGTCTTTCGGGGGGCTCTGGAAACACCATATATTTT. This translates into CATSLSGGSGNTIYF.

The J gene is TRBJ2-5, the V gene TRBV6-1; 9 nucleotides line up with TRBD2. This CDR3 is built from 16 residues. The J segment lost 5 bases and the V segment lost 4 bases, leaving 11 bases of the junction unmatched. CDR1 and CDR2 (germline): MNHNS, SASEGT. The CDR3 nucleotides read TGTGCCAGCAGTGGGGGAGTTAGCGGGAGAAGGGAGACCCAGTACTTC. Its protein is CASSGGVSGRRETQYF.

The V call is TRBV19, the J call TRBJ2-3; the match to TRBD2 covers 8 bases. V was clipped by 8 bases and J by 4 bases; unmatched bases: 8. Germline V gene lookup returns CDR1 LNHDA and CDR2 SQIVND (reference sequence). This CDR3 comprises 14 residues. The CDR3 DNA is TGTGCCAGTGGGAAGCGGGAGCCCGCAGATACGCAGTATTTT. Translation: CASGKREPADTQYF.

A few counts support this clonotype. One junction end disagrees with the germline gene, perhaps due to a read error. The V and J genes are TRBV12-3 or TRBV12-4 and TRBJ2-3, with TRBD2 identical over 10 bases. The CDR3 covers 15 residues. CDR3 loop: CASILAGGRPLIQYF. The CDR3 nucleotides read TGTGCCAGCATTTTAGCGGGAGGCCGTCCCCTTATACAGTATTTT.

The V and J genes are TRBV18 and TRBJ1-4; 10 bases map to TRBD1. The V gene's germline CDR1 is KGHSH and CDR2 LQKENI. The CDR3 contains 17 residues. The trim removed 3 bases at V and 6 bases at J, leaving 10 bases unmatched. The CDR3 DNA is TGTGCCAGCTCACCCTTCGCGCCCGGGACAGGGGATGAAAAACTGTTTTTT. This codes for CASSPFAPGTGDEKLFF. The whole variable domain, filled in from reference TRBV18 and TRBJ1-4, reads NAGVMQNPRHLVRRRGQEARLRCSPMKGHSHVYWYRQLPEEGLKFMVYLQKENIIDESGMPKERFSAEFPKEGPSILRIQQVVRGDSAAYFCASSPFAPGTGDEKLFFGSGTQLSVL.

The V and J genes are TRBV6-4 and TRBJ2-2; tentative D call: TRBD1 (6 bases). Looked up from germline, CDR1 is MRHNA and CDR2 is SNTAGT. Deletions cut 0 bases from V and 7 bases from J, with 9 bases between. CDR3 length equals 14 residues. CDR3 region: CASSDSGGSGELFF. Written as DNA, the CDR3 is TGTGCCAGCAGTGACTCAGGGGGAAGCGGGGAGCTGTTTTTT.

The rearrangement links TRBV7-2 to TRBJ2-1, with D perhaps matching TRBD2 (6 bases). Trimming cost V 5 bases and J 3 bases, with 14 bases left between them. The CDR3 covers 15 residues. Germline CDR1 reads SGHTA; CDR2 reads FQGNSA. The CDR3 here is CASSPTGTYYNEQFF. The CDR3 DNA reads TGTGCCAGCAGCCCGACCGGGACTTACTACAATGAGCAGTTCTTC.

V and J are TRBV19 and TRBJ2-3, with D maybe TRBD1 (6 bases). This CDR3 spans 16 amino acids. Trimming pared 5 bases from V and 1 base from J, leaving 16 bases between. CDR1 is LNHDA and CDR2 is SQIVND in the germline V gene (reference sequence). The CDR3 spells CASSAFGGTGTDTQYF. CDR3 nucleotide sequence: TGTGCCAGTAGTGCCTTTGGGGGCACAGGCACAGATACGCAGTATTTT.

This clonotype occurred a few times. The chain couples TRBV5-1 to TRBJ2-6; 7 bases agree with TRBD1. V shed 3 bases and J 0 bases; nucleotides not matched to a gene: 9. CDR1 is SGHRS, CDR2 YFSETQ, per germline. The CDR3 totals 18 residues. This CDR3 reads CASSWGQLVSSGANVLTF. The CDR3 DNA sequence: TGCGCCAGCAGCTGGGGACAGCTAGTTAGCTCTGGGGCCAACGTCCTGACTTTC. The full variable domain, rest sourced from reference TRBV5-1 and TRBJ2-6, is KAGVTQTPRYLIKTRGQQVTLSCSPISGHRSVSWYQQTPGQGLQFLFEYFSETQRNKGNFPGRFSGRQFSNSRSEMNVSTLELGDSALYLCASSWGQLVSSGANVLTFGAGSRLTVL.

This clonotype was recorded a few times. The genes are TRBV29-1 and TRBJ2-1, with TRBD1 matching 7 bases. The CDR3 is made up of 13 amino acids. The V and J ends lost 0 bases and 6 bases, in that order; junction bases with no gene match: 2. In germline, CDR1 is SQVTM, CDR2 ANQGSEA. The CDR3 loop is CSVEETGSNEQFF. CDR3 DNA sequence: TGCAGCGTTGAAGAGACAGGGAGCAATGAGCAGTTCTTC.

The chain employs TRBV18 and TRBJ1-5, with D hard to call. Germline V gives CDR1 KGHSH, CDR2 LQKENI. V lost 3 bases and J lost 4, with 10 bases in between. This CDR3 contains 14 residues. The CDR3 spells CASSPAGINQPQHF. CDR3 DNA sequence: TGTGCCAGCTCACCGGCGGGGATTAATCAGCCCCAGCATTTT. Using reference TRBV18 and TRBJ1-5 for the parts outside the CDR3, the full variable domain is NAGVMQNPRHLVRRRGQEARLRCSPMKGHSHVYWYRQLPEEGLKFMVYLQKENIIDESGMPKERFSAEFPKEGPSILRIQQVVRGDSAAYFCASSPAGINQPQHFGDGTRLSIL.

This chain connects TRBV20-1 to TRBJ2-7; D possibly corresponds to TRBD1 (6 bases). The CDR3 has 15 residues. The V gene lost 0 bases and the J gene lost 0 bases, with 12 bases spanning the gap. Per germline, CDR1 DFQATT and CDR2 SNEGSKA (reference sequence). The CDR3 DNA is TGCAGTGCTAGAGATCGTAAGGACAGCTCCTACGAGCAGTACTTC. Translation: CSARDRKDSSYEQYF.

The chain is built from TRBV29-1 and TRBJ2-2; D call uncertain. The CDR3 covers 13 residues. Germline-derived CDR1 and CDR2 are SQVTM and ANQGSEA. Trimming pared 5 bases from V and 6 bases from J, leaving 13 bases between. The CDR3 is CSVTPRGSGELFF. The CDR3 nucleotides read TGCAGCGTTACCCCCCGAGGATCCGGGGAGCTGTTTTTT.

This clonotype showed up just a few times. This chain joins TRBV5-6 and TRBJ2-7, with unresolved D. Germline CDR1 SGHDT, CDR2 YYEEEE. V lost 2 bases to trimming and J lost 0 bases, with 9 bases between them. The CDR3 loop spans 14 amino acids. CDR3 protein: CASSFGRTSYEQYF. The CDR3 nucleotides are TGTGCCAGCAGCTTCGGACGGACCTCCTACGAGCAGTACTTC.

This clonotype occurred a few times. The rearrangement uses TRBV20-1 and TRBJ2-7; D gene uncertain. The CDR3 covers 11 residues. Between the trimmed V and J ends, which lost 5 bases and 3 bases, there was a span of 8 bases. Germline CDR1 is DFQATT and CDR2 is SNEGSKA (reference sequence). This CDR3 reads CSALDHYEQYF. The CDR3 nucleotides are TGCAGTGCTCTCGATCACTACGAGCAGTACTTC.

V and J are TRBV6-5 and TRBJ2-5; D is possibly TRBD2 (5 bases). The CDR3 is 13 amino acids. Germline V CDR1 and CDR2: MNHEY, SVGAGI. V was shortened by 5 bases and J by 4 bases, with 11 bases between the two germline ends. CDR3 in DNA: TGTGCCAGCAGTCACGAGGGAAGAGAGACCCAGTACTTC. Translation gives CASSHEGRETQYF.

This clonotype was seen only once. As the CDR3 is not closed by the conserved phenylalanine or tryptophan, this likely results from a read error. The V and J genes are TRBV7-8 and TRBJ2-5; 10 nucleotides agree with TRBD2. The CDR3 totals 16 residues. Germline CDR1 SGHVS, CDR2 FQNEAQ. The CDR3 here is CASNLTAGGSVKTQYL. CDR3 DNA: TGTGCCAGCAACTTAACAGCGGGAGGGTCGGTGAAGACCCAGTACTTG.

CDR3 sequence reads: CSASGRTDTQYF. In DNA form, the CDR3 reads TGCAGTGCTAGCGGGAGGACAGATACGCAGTATTTT. The rearrangement uses TRBV20-1 and TRBJ2-3, with TRBD2 identical over 7 bases. The CDR3 runs 12 residues. Trimming cost V 3 bases and J 3 bases; bases outside gene matches: 0. Germline V gene data show CDR1 as DFQATT and CDR2 as SNEGSKA (reference sequence).

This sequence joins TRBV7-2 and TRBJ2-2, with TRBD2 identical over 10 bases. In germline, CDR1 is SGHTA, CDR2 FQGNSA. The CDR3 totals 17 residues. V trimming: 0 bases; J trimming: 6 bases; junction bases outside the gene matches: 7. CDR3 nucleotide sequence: TGTGCCAGCAGCTTAGCGGGGACTAGCGTCGGTCCCGGGGAGCTGTTTTTT. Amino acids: CASSLAGTSVGPGELFF.

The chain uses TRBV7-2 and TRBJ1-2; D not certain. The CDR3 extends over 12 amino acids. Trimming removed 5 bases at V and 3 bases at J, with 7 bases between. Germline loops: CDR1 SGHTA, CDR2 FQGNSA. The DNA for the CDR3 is TGTGCCAGCAGCACAACAGACTATGGCTACACCTTC. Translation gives CASSTTDYGYTF.

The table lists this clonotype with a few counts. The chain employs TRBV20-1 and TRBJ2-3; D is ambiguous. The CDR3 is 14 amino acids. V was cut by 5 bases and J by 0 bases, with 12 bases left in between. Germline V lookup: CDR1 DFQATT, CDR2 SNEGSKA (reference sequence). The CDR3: CSAGSRLSTDTQYF. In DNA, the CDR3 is TGCAGTGCTGGTTCTCGCCTTAGCACAGATACGCAGTATTTT.